This T cell receptor (beta chain) emerged from a study of identical twins. Whole-study results and caveats: In drawing conclusions, the study used cross-sectional statistical analysis and did not follow the same donors. Zero-insertion analyses could be partly confounded by invariant MAIT and iNKT cells.

A note on this clonotype: Its antigen remains unidentified.

TCRdb re-called the 5' RACE reads through MiXCR, storing one row per CDR3 protein. The table lists fewer than 350,000 distinct CDR3 sequences, approximately 8% of them singletons. This CDR3 comprises 15 residues. V gave up 1 base and J gave up 4 bases; unmatched junction bases: 3. CDR1 LGHNA and CDR2 YNFKEQ come from the germline V gene. All of the donors were Caucasians in good health. These records were also assigned to another study, of yellow fever vaccine responses in identical twins.

The rearrangement uses TRBV4-2 and TRBJ2-3; TRBD2 matches at 9 bases. This TCR derives from a woman aged 18-29 years in good health. The sequencing sample was made of memory (CD45RO+) T cells sorted from blood. CDR3 amino acids: CASSQGGGEADTQYF. DNA of the CDR3: TGTGCCAGCAGCCAAGGCGGGGGGGAGGCAGATACGCAGTATTTT.